One sample yielded the 16 T cell receptor beta chains listed below, sequenced in a study of T-cell memory formation after mild COVID-19 (dated by TCRdb to 2020 to 2022). Libraries were prepared through 5' RACE. Sequencing was carried out with an Illumina NovaSeq 6000. TCRdb passed the public sequencing reads through fastp at Q25 and MiXCR, retaining productive beta sequences. Under each unique CDR3 protein, matching rows form one entry showing the most common genes and DNA. Present in this sample are about 150,000 distinct CDR3 sequences, about 25% of which were seen just once. The biggest ten clones account for roughly 25% of the sample. Sequences were obtained from PBMCs or a T cell subset sorted from them (not recorded which). These receptors were collected from an adult woman who had mild COVID-19 (a few samples of this study predate the infection). The sample titles of this study are shuffled in the database, so cell type and time point are left out; the donor was told from shared clones.

V is TRBV6-6 and J is TRBJ1-4; D gene uncertain. Germline lookup yields CDR1 MNHNY and CDR2 SVGAGI (reference sequence). V lost 2 bases and J lost 4, with 11 bases in between. This CDR3 has 15 amino acids. DNA for the CDR3: TGTGCCAGCAGTTACCGGGAACAGATTAATGAAAAACTGTTTTTT. Encoded protein: CASSYREQINEKLFF.

This clonotype has a handful of counts. This chain connects TRBV11-2 to TRBJ2-3; D possibly uses TRBD1 or TRBD2 (5 bases each). The CDR3 loop spans 17 amino acids. Trimming stripped 0 bases from V and 1 base from J, with 14 bases between. The germline V gene has CDR1 SGHAT and CDR2 FQNNGV. For the CDR3, the DNA is TGTGCCAGCAGCTTAGATCGTTGGGGGACCCGCACAGATACGCAGTATTTT. Protein sequence: CASSLDRWGTRTDTQYF.

The CDR3 DNA follows: TGTGCCAGCAGCGTGGCGAGCGGGCAGCCCCAGCATTTT. This gives the protein CASSVASGQPQHF. V gene TRBV7-3 combines with J gene TRBJ1-5; D unresolved. V was trimmed by 5 bases and J by 7 bases, leaving 12 bases between them. The CDR3 length is 13 residues. Germline values: CDR1 SGHTA, CDR2 FQGTGA.

The chain carries TRBV4-1 and TRBJ2-7; D is perhaps TRBD1 or TRBD2 (5 bases each). The CDR3 is made up of 16 amino acids. Germline CDR1 MGHRA, CDR2 YSYEKL. The V gene lost 2 bases and the J gene lost 0 bases, with 14 bases spanning the gap. For the CDR3, the DNA is TGCGCCAGCAGCCAACCGACCCCGAGGGGCTCCTACGAGCAGTACTTC. This translates into CASSQPTPRGSYEQYF.

This clonotype has just a few counts. This chain links TRBV27 with TRBJ2-1; D assignment may be TRBD1 or TRBD2 (7 bases each). From germline, CDR1 is MNHEY and CDR2 SMNVEV (reference sequence). CDR3 size: 18 residues. The ends were cut back, 5 bases at V and 3 bases at J, with 23 bases in the middle. CDR3 amino acids: CASSPNPGGGWYYNEQFF. The CDR3, as DNA: TGTGCCAGCAGTCCGAATCCAGGGGGGGGATGGTACTACAATGAGCAGTTCTTC.

This clonotype rates as medium-sized. The J gene is TRBJ2-7, the V gene TRBV7-9, with D uncertain. The CDR3 contains 14 residues. CDR1 is SEHNR, CDR2 FQNEAQ, per germline (reference sequence). V shed 1 base and J shed 3 bases, with 10 bases lying between them. The DNA for the CDR3 is TGTGCCAGCAGCTTAGTTTTAACAGACTACGAGCAGTACTTC. It specifies CASSLVLTDYEQYF.

The chain recombines TRBV29-1 with TRBJ2-5, with unresolved D. The CDR3 consists of 10 residues. The V and J ends lost 8 bases and 5 bases respectively, with 9 bases between them. Germline loops: CDR1 SQVTM, CDR2 ANQGSEA. DNA for the CDR3: TGCAGCACGCTGGGGGAGACCCAGTACTTC. It codes for CSTLGETQYF.

This clonotype was seen a handful of times. This rearrangement joins TRBV12-3 or TRBV12-4 to TRBJ2-3; D unclear. Trimming left V 6 bases short and J 2 bases short, with 6 bases between. This CDR3 is 12 amino acids long. For the CDR3, the DNA is TGTGCCAGCAGGGTCCTCACAGATACGCAGTATTTT. Its translation: CASRVLTDTQYF.

This clonotype was seen only a few times. The J gene is TRBJ2-7, the V gene TRBV7-9; D unresolved. The V gene lost 4 bases and the J gene lost 3 bases, with 7 bases spanning the gap. CDR1 is SEHNR, CDR2 FQNEAQ, per germline (reference sequence). This CDR3 has 12 amino acids. The CDR3 is CASSSADYEQYF. The CDR3 region has the DNA TGTGCCAGCAGCTCGGCCGACTACGAGCAGTACTTC.

The rearrangement joins TRBV7-9 to TRBJ1-2; no firm D call. The CDR3 sequence is 16 residues long. V was trimmed by 4 bases and J by 5 bases, leaving 20 bases between them. Germline assignment: CDR1 SEHNR and CDR2 FQNEAQ (reference sequence). CDR3 protein: CASSYREREFIYGYTF. The CDR3 nucleotides read TGTGCCAGCAGCTACCGGGAACGGGAGTTCATATATGGCTACACCTTC.

There are a few counts of this clonotype. V gene TRBV2 combines with J gene TRBJ2-3; TRBD2 aligns across 9 bases. The germline V gene has CDR1 SNHLY and CDR2 FYNNEI. Germline trimming cut 6 bases from V and 4 bases from J; bases unmatched to any gene: 11. The CDR3 spans 16 residues. This CDR3 is CASREQLAGTPDTQYF. In nucleotides, the CDR3 is TGTGCCAGCAGAGAGCAGCTAGCGGGGACTCCAGATACGCAGTATTTT.

Sample share makes this clonotype medium-sized. This chain uses TRBV24-1 with TRBJ2-5; 9 positions match TRBD1. The CDR3 runs to 13 residues. Germline values: CDR1 KGHDR, CDR2 SFDVKD. After removal of 4 bases from V and 4 bases from J, the junction contained 0 bases not matched to a gene. This chain's CDR3 is CATSEGQGETQYF. CDR3 nucleotides: TGTGCCACCAGTGAGGGACAGGGAGAGACCCAGTACTTC.

This clonotype has a handful of counts. The chain joins TRBV20-1 to TRBJ2-1; 8 bases align to TRBD2. Germline V gene lookup returns CDR1 DFQATT and CDR2 SNEGSKA (reference sequence). This CDR3 has 13 amino acids. The CDR3 region is CAKSGGPRSEQFF. DNA of the CDR3: TGCGCGAAGTCGGGAGGGCCTAGGTCTGAGCAGTTCTTC.

This clonotype appeared a few times. V is TRBV25-1 and J is TRBJ1-5, with D hard to call. The V gene's germline CDR1 is MGHDK and CDR2 SYGVNS. The CDR3 is 12 residues long. Deletions cut 6 bases from V and 4 bases from J, with 7 bases between. The CDR3 spells CASSAGNQPQHF. CDR3 DNA sequence: TGTGCCAGCAGCGCTGGGAATCAGCCCCAGCATTTT.

This clonotype has just a few counts. The rearrangement joins TRBV2 to TRBJ2-5, with 7 bases that match TRBD1. The CDR3 loop spans 15 amino acids. Germline lookup yields CDR1 SNHLY and CDR2 FYNNEI. J was trimmed by 4 bases and V by 4 bases; bases with no gene match: 9. In nucleotides, the CDR3 is TGTGCCAGCAGTGCACCAGGGGGTAATCCAGAGACCCAGTACTTC. Translation: CASSAPGGNPETQYF.

V usage is TRBV30 and J usage is TRBJ2-7; 7 bases agree with TRBD1. V shed 4 bases and J 3 bases; nucleotides not matched to a gene: 6. The CDR3 totals 13 residues. CDR1 GTSNPN and CDR2 SVGIG come from the germline V gene (reference sequence). The CDR3 DNA follows: TGTGCCTGGACACACGGGACAGACTACGAGCAGTACTTC. As protein: CAWTHGTDYEQYF.